What follows are 25 T cell receptor beta chains derived from one specimen sequenced in a study of metastatic and nonmetastatic thyroid tumors. Every patient was untreated before thyroid surgery. TCRdb reprocessed the PCR reads via MiXCR. The sample has more than 13,000 clones; 25% to 35% are singletons. Specimen: tumor tissue. Receptors originate from a male donor with papillary thyroid cancer or a benign thyroid nodule (not recorded which). Some clones in this sample may be carry-over from other donors' samples.

This clone qualifies as medium-sized. The chain uses TRBV5-1 and TRBJ1-6; TRBD1 agrees at 7 bases. CDR1 is SGHRS and CDR2 is YFSETQ in the germline V gene. The length of the CDR3 is 14 residues. V shed 3 bases, J shed 8 bases, and the junction held 5 bases outside the gene matches. The CDR3 region is CASSWTGPDSPLHF. The CDR3 region has the DNA TGCGCCAGCAGCTGGACAGGACCCGATTCACCCCTCCACTTT.

The chain couples TRBV6-5 to TRBJ1-2; TRBD1 might be the D (6 bases). The CDR3 totals 17 residues. V lost 0 bases, J lost 2 bases, and 16 bases lay in between. Germline values: CDR1 MNHEY, CDR2 SVGAGI. CDR3 residues: CASSYSFLTGRNYGYTF. For the CDR3, the DNA is TGTGCCAGCAGTTACTCCTTTTTAACAGGGAGGAACTATGGCTACACCTTC.

A few counts support this clone. The chain is built from TRBV28 and TRBJ2-7; 8 nucleotides match TRBD2. After removal of 5 bases from V and 5 bases from J, the junction contained 8 bases not matched to a gene. The CDR3 runs to 14 residues. CDR1 and CDR2 from the germline V gene are MDHEN and SYDVKM. CDR3 sequence (DNA): TGTGCCAGCAGTACAAGCGGGAGTGTAGACGAGCAGTACTTC. Encoded protein: CASSTSGSVDEQYF. Using reference TRBV28 and TRBJ2-7 for the parts outside the CDR3, the full variable domain is DVKVTQSSRYLVKRTGEKVFLECVQDMDHENMFWYRQDPGLGLRLIYFSYDVKMKEKGDIPEGYSVSREKKERFSLILESASTNQTSMYLCASSTSGSVDEQYFGPGTRLTVT.

This clone was recorded only once. The gene calls are TRBV18 and TRBJ2-2; D gene unclear. CDR3 length equals 13 residues. Trimming cost V 3 bases and J 5 bases, with 7 bases left between them. Per germline, CDR1 KGHSH and CDR2 LQKENI. The CDR3 nucleotides are TGTGCCAGCTCACCTCCCGAGACCGGGGAGCTGTTTTTT. Amino acid sequence: CASSPPETGELFF.

This sequence joins TRBV5-1 and TRBJ1-2; D gene uncertain. The germline V gene has CDR1 SGHRS and CDR2 YFSETQ. Trimming took 2 bases from V and 3 from J, leaving 8 bases between them. The CDR3 contains 13 residues. CDR3 region: CASSFTEDYGYTF. The DNA for the CDR3 is TGCGCCAGCAGCTTCACAGAAGACTATGGCTACACCTTC.

At least ten counts were recorded for this clone. A much more abundant neighbour one base away suggests this may be a read error. CDR3 bases: TGTGCCAGCAGTAGACAGGGGAGAAGCACTGAAGCTGTCTTT. Its protein is CASSRQGRSTEAVF. The genes are TRBV6-1 and TRBJ1-1, with 8 bases matching TRBD1. There are 14 residues in the CDR3. Per the germline V gene, CDR1 is MNHNS and CDR2 is SASEGT.

The chain is built from TRBV20-1 and TRBJ1-1; D not resolved. This CDR3 is built from 15 residues. Germline lookup yields CDR1 DFQATT and CDR2 SNEGSKA (reference sequence). V was cut by 3 bases and J by 1 base, with 15 bases left in between. The CDR3 region is CSASRPGRTNTEAFF. The CDR3 DNA reads TGCAGTGCTAGTAGGCCAGGTAGGACGAACACTGAAGCTTTCTTT.

The chain joins TRBV3-1 to TRBJ1-2; D possibly corresponds to TRBD1 (5 bases). The CDR3 totals 14 residues. Trimming shortened V by 3 bases and J by 1 base, and 9 bases separated the two germline ends. Germline CDR1 and CDR2: LGHDT and YNNKEL (reference sequence). The CDR3 region has the DNA TGTGCCAGCAGCCATCGGGGGGTTAACTATGGCTACACCTTC. Its protein product is CASSHRGVNYGYTF.

J is TRBJ2-1 and V is TRBV5-1, with D possibly matching TRBD1 (6 bases). The CDR3 has 13 residues. Germline CDR1 and CDR2: SGHRS and YFSETQ. V shed 0 bases and J shed 8 bases, with 9 bases lying between them. The CDR3 reads CASSLDRVDEQFF. The DNA of the CDR3 is TGCGCCAGCAGCTTGGACAGGGTGGATGAGCAGTTCTTC.

This clone has just one count. In DNA, the CDR3 is TGTGCCAGCTCACCACAGCGGGAGTCAGAAGAGCAGTACTTC. The encoded protein is CASSPQRESEEQYF. J is TRBJ2-7 and V is TRBV18, with 8 bases matching TRBD2. Germline-derived CDR1 and CDR2 are KGHSH and LQKENI. The CDR3 consists of 14 residues. Losses at the gene ends were 1 base for V and 7 bases for J; bases not matched to a gene: 6. The variable domain in full, with the rest retrieved from reference TRBV18 and TRBJ2-7, is NAGVMQNPRHLVRRRGQEARLRCSPMKGHSHVYWYRQLPEEGLKFMVYLQKENIIDESGMPKERFSAEFPKEGPSILRIQQVVRGDSAAYFCASSPQRESEEQYFGPGTRLTVT.

The gene calls are TRBV30 and TRBJ2-7; D is unclear. Germline values: CDR1 GTSNPN, CDR2 SVGIG (reference sequence). Trimming took off 1 base at V and 0 bases at J, with 4 bases between the two ends. The CDR3 consists of 12 residues. CDR3 bases: TGTGCCTGGAGTGGGGACTCCTACGAGCAGTACTTC. It encodes CAWSGDSYEQYF.

This clone is deemed medium-sized. The rearrangement joins TRBV4-1 to TRBJ1-5; a weak D match, TRBD1 (6 bases). This CDR3 is 15 amino acids long. With 3 bases removed from V and 1 base from J, the gap between germline ends came to 10 bases. Germline V lookup: CDR1 MGHRA, CDR2 YSYEKL. The CDR3 is CASSHYRESNQPQHF. In DNA, the CDR3 is TGCGCCAGCAGCCACTACAGGGAGAGCAATCAGCCCCAGCATTTT.

This clone was observed at least ten times. The rearrangement joins TRBV5-6 to TRBJ1-1; maybe TRBD1 (6 bases). CDR1 is SGHDT and CDR2 is YYEEEE in the germline V gene. Trimming cost V 2 bases and J 1 base, with 18 bases left between them. The CDR3 contains 17 residues. The CDR3 DNA is TGTGCCAGCAGCTTCCAGGGGACTACCATATGGAACACTGAAGCTTTCTTT. It codes for CASSFQGTTIWNTEAFF. The full variable domain, with the rest looked up from reference TRBV5-6 and TRBJ1-1, is DAGVTQSPTHLIKTRGQQVTLRCSPKSGHDTVSWYQQALGQGPQFIFQYYEEEERQRGNFPDRFSGHQFPNYSSELNVNALLLGDSALYLCASSFQGTTIWNTEAFFGQGTRLTVV.

This clone was counted many times. The CDR3 coding sequence is TGTGCCAGCAGTTTTCAGGGGGCTGGGTCACCCCTCCACTTT. Its protein is CASSFQGAGSPLHF. The chain employs TRBV12-3 or TRBV12-4 and TRBJ1-6, with 8 positions matching TRBD1. CDR3 length: 14 residues. J gave up 10 bases and V 3 bases, and 5 bases lay outside the gene matches.

The sample holds a few counts of this clone. The chain couples TRBV20-1 to TRBJ2-3; 13 bases fit TRBD2. The CDR3 spans 21 residues. Germline V gene lookup returns CDR1 DFQATT and CDR2 SNEGSKA (reference sequence). J was trimmed by 0 bases and V by 0 bases; bases with no gene match: 15. In nucleotides, the CDR3 is TGCAGTGCTAGAGATTGGGGGGGACTAGCGGGAACGCACAGAAGCACAGATACGCAGTATTTT. This encodes CSARDWGGLAGTHRSTDTQYF.

Turning to this clone: It is likely a read error, because the conserved phenylalanine at the end of the CDR3 is missing. CDR3 sequence reads: CATEDRTGGGTYKEQFC. The CDR3 DNA reads TGTGCCACCGAGGACAGGACAGGGGGAGGGACCTACAAGGAGCAGTTCTGC. The chain joins TRBV28 to TRBJ2-1; the match to TRBD1 covers 10 bases. Germline CDR1 and CDR2: MDHEN and SYDVKM. The CDR3 is 17 amino acids.

About this clone itself: A junction end diverges from the germline sequence, so it may reflect a read error. The V call is TRBV7-3, the J call TRBJ2-1; unclear D gene. This CDR3 contains 15 residues. Germline assignment: CDR1 SGHTA and CDR2 FQGTGA. CDR3 in amino acids: CGSSLRGTTIIEQFF. The CDR3 region has the DNA TGTGGCAGCAGCTTAAGAGGCACGACCATCATTGAGCAGTTCTTC.

Relative to its sample, this clone is large. The V and J genes are TRBV6-4 and TRBJ1-2; 8 positions match TRBD1. Germline trimming cut 10 bases from V and 2 bases from J; bases unmatched to any gene: 6. The CDR3 contains 13 residues. Germline lookup yields CDR1 MRHNA and CDR2 SNTAGT. CDR3 in amino acids: CAILDRGNYGYTF. The CDR3, as DNA: TGTGCCATTCTCGACAGGGGAAACTATGGCTACACCTTC.

The chain uses TRBV3-1 and TRBJ2-4, with D perhaps TRBD1 (6 bases). Germline V gene lookup returns CDR1 LGHDT and CDR2 YNNKEL (reference sequence). CDR3 length: 15 amino acids. V shed 4 bases and J shed 2 bases, with 12 bases lying between them. The CDR3 bases are TGTGCCAGCAGCCTCACCGGGACAACCAAAAACATTCAGTACTTC. It specifies CASSLTGTTKNIQYF.

This clone was seen ten or more times. V and J are TRBV28 and TRBJ2-1, with D maybe TRBD1 (6 bases). This CDR3 comprises 12 residues. Germline V gene sequence: CDR1 MDHEN, CDR2 SYDVKM. Trimming removed 10 bases at V and 9 bases at J, with 16 bases between. The CDR3 sequence: CATNSQGSEQFF. The DNA of the CDR3 is TGTGCCACCAACTCACAGGGATCTGAGCAGTTCTTC.

This clone was picked up many times. This sequence joins TRBV28 and TRBJ1-2; 7 nucleotides align to TRBD1. Germline CDR1 reads MDHEN; CDR2 reads SYDVKM. This CDR3 has 13 residues. The junction had 4 bases not matched to a gene; V was cut back by 5 bases and J by 4 bases. This chain's CDR3 is CASSRGTAYGYTF. CDR3 coding DNA: TGTGCCAGCAGTCGTGGGACAGCCTATGGCTACACCTTC.

The rearrangement links TRBV28 to TRBJ2-7; 8 bases fit TRBD1. CDR1 and CDR2 (germline): MDHEN, SYDVKM. Trimming at V came to 5 bases and at J to 9 bases, leaving 18 bases not matched to a gene. The CDR3 has 16 residues. The CDR3 nucleotides are TGTGCCAGCAGTGTCATTTCCGGGACAGGAATATATCCGCAGTACTTC. Its protein is CASSVISGTGIYPQYF.

For this clone: The CDR3 carries no conserved terminal phenylalanine or tryptophan, so it likely arises from a read error. The chain links TRBV5-6 to TRBJ1-2, with D unresolved. V dropped 2 bases and J dropped 7 bases, with 12 bases sitting between them. The CDR3 runs to 13 residues. From germline, CDR1 is SGHDT and CDR2 YYEEEE. Written as DNA, the CDR3 is TGTGCCAGCAGCTTCCAGGCAGTCTGTGGCTACACCTTG. Translation: CASSFQAVCGYTL.

With respect to this clone: Here the CDR3 omits its conserved ending phenylalanine or tryptophan, so a read error is the likely source. The chain recombines TRBV30 with TRBJ1-1; TRBD1 matches 7 bases. The junction had 6 bases not matched to a gene; V was cut back by 8 bases and J by 0 bases. The CDR3 is 13 residues long. Germline V lookup: CDR1 GTSNPN, CDR2 SVGIG (reference sequence). Here the CDR3 reads CARKGQLNTEAFL. In DNA, the CDR3 is TGTGCCCGGAAGGGACAGCTGAACACTGAAGCTTTCCTT.

This clone has a handful of counts. The V gene is TRBV12-3 or TRBV12-4, the J gene TRBJ2-6; D unclear. Trimming stripped 8 bases from V and 3 bases from J, with 5 bases between. This CDR3 is built from 12 residues. CDR3: CASFGGANVLTF. The CDR3 DNA is TGTGCCAGCTTCGGTGGGGCCAACGTCCTGACTTTC.